This TCR beta chain was captured by sequencing in a study of T cells in Graves' hyperthyroidism and ophthalmopathy. The CDR3 runs to 13 residues. With 5 bases removed from V and 2 bases from J, the gap between germline ends came to 6 bases. Germline V gene data show CDR1 as KGHSH and CDR2 as LQKENI. Comments on this clonotype: Antigen specificity is unknown.

Patients were excluded because of uncontrolled infection, other autoimmune disease, pregnancy or lactation. Diagnostic decisions used clinical symptoms, serum thyroxine and TRAb, thyroid ultrasound and orbital computed tomography. Study findings and constraints: Blood samples included most of the expanded thyroid clonotypes exceeding 0.001. The model forecast ophthalmopathy, anticipating it by a median approximately 6.1 months before onset.

TCR beta CDR3 regions were amplified from RNA transcripts. HTBI primers were employed in a first-round RT-PCR of the TCR CDR3. Each CDR3 protein gets one entry after TCRdb re-called the multiplex PCR reads with MiXCR. The data hold more than 350,000 distinct CDR3 sequences, with over 12% observed a single time. The source is an older woman with Graves' ophthalmopathy. Specimen: blood. V and J are TRBV18 and TRBJ2-2; D is unresolved. DNA of the CDR3: TGTGCCAGCTCAACTGCTAACACCGGGGAGCTGTTTTTT. It specifies CASSTANTGELFF.